Following are 8 T cell receptor beta chains from one sample sequenced in a study of shared clonotypes between healthy human individuals. This table comes from immunoSEQ multiplex PCR, and its TCRdb copy is limited to in-frame clones, with some not included. In the table there are 650,000 to 750,000 clones, 60% to 80% of which are singletons. Sequenced material: memory CD4+ T cells sorted from blood. Subset specified: CD45RA-negative fraction. These receptors were collected from a woman aged 30 to 39 in good health.

The gene calls are TRBV13 and TRBJ2-2; the D is unclear. The CDR3 sequence is 14 residues long. Germline loops: CDR1 PRHDT, CDR2 FYEKMQ (reference sequence). The V gene lost 2 bases and the J gene lost 5 bases, with 9 bases spanning the gap. CDR3 loop: CASSLLRATGELFF. As DNA, the CDR3 is TGTGCCAGCAGCTTACTTAGGGCAACCGGGGAGCTGTTTTTT. The variable domain in full, completed from reference TRBV13 and TRBJ2-2, reads AAGVIQSPRHLIKEKRETATLKCYPIPRHDTVYWYQQGPGQDPQFLISFYEKMQSDKGSIPDRFSAQQFSDYHSELNMSSLELGDSALYFCASSLLRATGELFFGEGSRLTVL.

In this sample, this clone turned up a few times. Other DNA sequences in the same sample also yield this CDR3. The chain combines TRBV5-1 with TRBJ1-6; the match to TRBD1 covers 9 bases. This CDR3 has 14 residues. Germline CDR1 reads SGHRS; CDR2 reads YFSETQ. V shed 1 base, J shed 10 bases, and the junction held 3 bases outside the gene matches. The CDR3 sequence: CASSLNRGLSPLHF. In DNA, the CDR3 is TGCGCCAGCAGCTTGAACAGGGGGCTCTCACCCCTCCACTTT. Looking up the rest from reference TRBV5-1 and TRBJ1-6 gives the full variable domain: KAGVTQTPRYLIKTRGQQVTLSCSPISGHRSVSWYQQTPGQGLQFLFEYFSETQRNKGNFPGRFSGRQFSNSRSEMNVSTLELGDSALYLCASSLNRGLSPLHFGNGTRLTVT.

This clone was seen only once. V is TRBV7-9 and J is TRBJ1-5; D not resolved. The germline CDR1 and CDR2 sequences are SEHNR and FQNEAQ (reference sequence). The CDR3 is made up of 14 amino acids. V was cut by 6 bases and J by 0 bases, with 9 bases left in between. Here the CDR3 reads CASSADYSNQPQHF. In DNA form, the CDR3 reads TGTGCCAGCAGTGCGGATTATAGCAATCAGCCCCAGCATTTT.

The chain couples TRBV4-1 to TRBJ2-7, with 12 nucleotides matching TRBD2. V was clipped by 6 bases and J by 4 bases; unmatched bases: 7. There are 15 residues in the CDR3. Germline assignment: CDR1 MGHRA and CDR2 YSYEKL. As DNA, the CDR3 is TGCGCCAGCAGACGAGGACTAGCGGGACCTTACGAGCAGTACTTC. Its translation: CASRRGLAGPYEQYF.

The chain uses TRBV5-1 and TRBJ1-2; 9 bases are shared with TRBD1. This CDR3 is 15 amino acids long. Trimming at V came to 4 bases and at J to 4 bases, leaving 8 bases not matched to a gene. Germline V lookup: CDR1 SGHRS, CDR2 YFSETQ. In nucleotides, the CDR3 is TGCGCCAGCAGCCTGGGACAGGGAATAGGCTATGGCTACACCTTC. The encoded protein is CASSLGQGIGYGYTF. The full variable domain, in which reference TRBV5-1 and TRBJ1-2 provide the parts outside the CDR3, is KAGVTQTPRYLIKTRGQQVTLSCSPISGHRSVSWYQQTPGQGLQFLFEYFSETQRNKGNFPGRFSGRQFSNSRSEMNVSTLELGDSALYLCASSLGQGIGYGYTFGSGTRLTVV.

This clone has just one count. This CDR3 is also generated by other DNA sequences in the sample. This chain joins TRBV18 and TRBJ2-1, with 12 bases fitting TRBD2. The CDR3 sequence is 15 residues long. Germline CDR1 KGHSH, CDR2 LQKENI. With V trimmed by 5 bases and J by 5 bases, 4 bases remained unmatched. This CDR3 is CASSLRTSGNNEQFF. In DNA, the CDR3 is TGTGCCAGCTCATTACGGACTAGCGGGAACAATGAGCAGTTCTTC.

This chain connects TRBV18 to TRBJ2-7; perhaps TRBD2 as D (6 bases). CDR3 size: 15 residues. V lost 3 bases, J lost 7 bases, and 19 bases lay in between. Germline CDR1 KGHSH, CDR2 LQKENI. The CDR3 region has the DNA TGTGCCAGCTCACCGCGGGACGGCGTGGGATGGGAGCAGTACTTC. Its translation: CASSPRDGVGWEQYF.

DNA for the CDR3: TGTGCCAGCAGCGATCGGACAGGGGCTCCAGATACGCAGTATTTT. Translation: CASSDRTGAPDTQYF. The chain recombines TRBV6-1 with TRBJ2-3, with TRBD1 matching 9 bases. The CDR3 has 15 amino acids. Germline V gene data show CDR1 as MNHNS and CDR2 as SASEGT. Losses at the gene ends were 6 bases for V and 4 bases for J; bases not matched to a gene: 8.